The 27 T cell receptor beta chains presented below share a single source sample, sequenced in a study of cytomegalovirus exposure and HLA in healthy donors (TCRdb year 2017). The library was prepared using the immunoSEQ multiplex PCR assay. The multiplex PCR relied on a mix of 60 forward primers for TCR Vbeta segments and 13 reverse primers for TCR Jbeta segments. TCRdb obtained this table from immuneACCESS and retained in-frame rearrangements with V and J assigned. These tables miss some clones; where compared with another copy, unresolved V genes account for less than half of the shortfall, and the remainder is unexplained. The sample has 200,000 to 250,000 clones on record, 75% to 85% of them singletons. The ten largest clones add up to around 3% of the sample. Sequenced material: PBMCs. The receptor set was obtained from a woman in her thirties or forties in good health and CMV-seronegative.

V is TRBV30 and J is TRBJ2-7, with D possibly being TRBD2 (5 bases). The CDR3 runs 12 residues. V dropped 7 bases and J dropped 2 bases, with 12 bases sitting between them. From germline, CDR1 is GTSNPN and CDR2 SVGIG (reference sequence). The CDR3 here is CAFYSRAYEQYF. CDR3 in DNA: TGTGCCTTCTACTCGCGGGCCTACGAGCAGTACTTC.

V is TRBV29-1 and J is TRBJ1-1, with TRBD1 matching 7 bases. CDR1 SQVTM and CDR2 ANQGSEA come from the germline V gene. V gave up 7 bases and J gave up 0 bases; unmatched junction bases: 2. The CDR3 contains 12 residues. The CDR3 sequence: CSAGQMNTEAFF. The CDR3 DNA sequence: TGCAGCGCGGGACAGATGAACACTGAAGCTTTCTTT.

As DNA, the CDR3 is TGTGCCAGCTCACCACAACTAGCGCCCCAAGAGACCCAGTACTTC. This encodes CASSPQLAPQETQYF. The chain recombines TRBV18 with TRBJ2-5, with 7 nucleotides matching TRBD2. The CDR3 loop spans 15 amino acids. The trim removed 1 base at V and 1 base at J, leaving 3 bases unmatched. CDR1 is KGHSH and CDR2 is LQKENI in the germline V gene. The variable domain in full, completed from reference TRBV18 and TRBJ2-5, reads NAGVMQNPRHLVRRRGQEARLRCSPMKGHSHVYWYRQLPEEGLKFMVYLQKENIIDESGMPKERFSAEFPKEGPSILRIQQVVRGDSAAYFCASSPQLAPQETQYFGPGTRLLVL.

The chain carries TRBV9 and TRBJ2-7, with 8 bases matching TRBD1. There are 15 residues in the CDR3. Germline V gene sequence: CDR1 SGDLS, CDR2 YYNGEE. Germline trimming cut 0 bases from V and 2 bases from J; bases unmatched to any gene: 4. CDR3 residues: CASSVAGQGPYEQYF. The DNA for the CDR3 is TGTGCCAGCAGCGTAGCTGGACAGGGCCCCTACGAGCAGTACTTC.

The J gene is TRBJ2-1, the V gene TRBV18; 11 nucleotides match TRBD1. The length of the CDR3 is 16 residues. Germline loops: CDR1 KGHSH, CDR2 LQKENI. The ends lost 5 bases at V and 3 bases at J; junction bases unmatched: 6. CDR3 residues: CASSDSGTGGYNEQFF. The CDR3 region has the DNA TGTGCCAGCTCAGACTCCGGGACAGGGGGCTACAATGAGCAGTTCTTC.

The chain employs TRBV5-1 and TRBJ2-5; 8 nucleotides align to TRBD2. Germline CDR1 is SGHRS and CDR2 is YFSETQ. V gave up 4 bases and J gave up 1 base; unmatched junction bases: 9. The CDR3 is made up of 16 amino acids. The CDR3 here is CASSEGVAGSQETQYF. The CDR3 DNA reads as TGCGCCAGCAGCGAGGGAGTAGCGGGATCCCAAGAGACCCAGTACTTC.

The rearrangement uses TRBV5-1 and TRBJ2-2; 11 bases align to TRBD2. Trimming removed 2 bases from V and 5 bases from J; junction bases left unmatched: 2. This CDR3 comprises 15 residues. Looked up from germline, CDR1 is SGHRS and CDR2 is YFSETQ. In nucleotides, the CDR3 is TGCGCCAGCAGCTTCGGGACTAGCGGAACCGGGGAGCTGTTTTTT. Amino acids: CASSFGTSGTGELFF.

This chain uses TRBV7-8 with TRBJ1-4, with D perhaps TRBD1 (5 bases). The germline V gene has CDR1 SGHVS and CDR2 FQNEAQ. The CDR3 is 14 amino acids. V dropped 5 bases and J dropped 5 bases, with 12 bases sitting between them. Here the CDR3 reads CASSLTGENEKLFF. The CDR3 coding sequence is TGTGCCAGCAGCCTGACGGGGGAAAATGAAAAACTGTTTTTT.

The chain has TRBV28 and TRBJ2-7; 9 positions agree with TRBD2. The ends lost 2 bases at V and 6 bases at J; junction bases unmatched: 5. This CDR3 comprises 14 residues. Germline CDR1 and CDR2: MDHEN and SYDVKM. CDR3 bases: TGTGCCAGCAGTTTACGAGGGCGGGGGGGCGAGCAGTACTTC. Protein: CASSLRGRGGEQYF.

This clone has a single count. V and J are TRBV7-9 and TRBJ1-1; 7 positions match TRBD1. V gave up 1 base and J gave up 5 bases; unmatched junction bases: 7. The CDR3 contains 15 residues. Per the germline V gene, CDR1 is SEHNR and CDR2 is FQNEAQ (reference sequence). The CDR3 reads CASSLEIGGSTEAFF. The CDR3 region has the DNA TGTGCCAGCAGCTTAGAAATAGGGGGCTCAACTGAAGCTTTCTTT.

V is TRBV30 and J is TRBJ1-6; a possible D gene is TRBD1 (6 bases). This CDR3 has 15 residues. V lost 4 bases, J lost 8 bases, and 18 bases lay in between. CDR1 is GTSNPN and CDR2 is SVGIG in the germline V gene (reference sequence). The CDR3 here is CAWTLLSPGDSPLHF. The CDR3 coding sequence is TGTGCCTGGACCCTACTATCCCCAGGGGATTCACCCCTCCACTTT.

J is TRBJ1-5 and V is TRBV10-2; TRBD1 matches 8 bases. The CDR3 has 17 amino acids. Germline CDR1 is WSHSY and CDR2 is SAAADI. Germline trimming cut 5 bases from V and 2 bases from J; bases unmatched to any gene: 11. The CDR3 is CASSKGRQGTGNQPQHF. CDR3 sequence (DNA): TGCGCCAGCAGTAAGGGACGACAGGGGACGGGCAATCAGCCCCAGCATTTT.

This chain connects TRBV5-1 to TRBJ2-1; TRBD2 matches at 11 bases. CDR1 SGHRS and CDR2 YFSETQ come from the germline V gene. V gave up 0 bases and J gave up 9 bases; unmatched junction bases: 8. CDR3 length: 16 residues. DNA of the CDR3: TGCGCCAGCAGCTTGGTCGTAGCTAGCGGGGGGAGTGAGCAGTTCTTC. This encodes CASSLVVASGGSEQFF.

With regard to this clone: Additional DNA sequences in this sample encode the identical CDR3. The chain is built from TRBV6-5 and TRBJ1-2; the match to TRBD1 covers 7 bases. This CDR3 region has 13 residues. After removal of 2 bases from V and 4 bases from J, the junction contained 1 base not matched to a gene. Germline assignment: CDR1 MNHEY and CDR2 SVGAGI. The CDR3 DNA follows: TGTGCCAGCAGTTACGACAGGGTCTATGGCTACACCTTC. Protein: CASSYDRVYGYTF.

The genes are TRBV4-1 and TRBJ1-1, with D unclear. Per germline, CDR1 MGHRA and CDR2 YSYEKL. The V gene lost 5 bases and the J gene lost 0 bases, with 13 bases spanning the gap. This CDR3 contains 15 residues. CDR3 protein: CASSSSGPLNTEAFF. DNA for the CDR3: TGCGCCAGCAGCTCGTCTGGCCCACTGAACACTGAAGCTTTCTTT.

This chain joins TRBV7-9 and TRBJ1-4; D is possibly TRBD1 (6 bases). The CDR3 is made up of 15 amino acids. The V gene's germline CDR1 is SEHNR and CDR2 FQNEAQ (reference sequence). With 5 bases removed from V and 2 bases from J, the gap between germline ends came to 12 bases. CDR3 nucleotide sequence: TGTGCCAGCAGCGGTACAGGGTGGACTAATGAAAAACTGTTTTTT. As protein: CASSGTGWTNEKLFF.

The table lists this clone with a count of one. V is TRBV2 and J is TRBJ2-7, with 7 nucleotides matching TRBD1. The CDR3 consists of 13 residues. The junction had 6 bases not matched to a gene; V was cut back by 3 bases and J by 7 bases. The germline V gene encodes CDR1 SNHLY and CDR2 FYNNEI. The CDR3 sequence is CASSEGQTGEQYF. The DNA of the CDR3 is TGTGCCAGCAGTGAGGGACAGACGGGAGAGCAGTACTTC.

The chain employs TRBV5-1 and TRBJ2-1, with unresolved D. V dropped 7 bases and J dropped 7 bases, with 9 bases sitting between them. This CDR3 region has 11 residues. Germline lookup yields CDR1 SGHRS and CDR2 YFSETQ. In DNA, the CDR3 is TGCGCCAGCCGCCGTCAGAATGAGCAGTTCTTC. Translation gives CASRRQNEQFF.

CDR3 amino acids: CASSLQLGGAFF. CDR3 in DNA: TGTGCCAGCAGTTTACAATTGGGAGGAGCTTTCTTT. J is TRBJ1-1 and V is TRBV28; D is undetermined. The CDR3 sequence is 12 residues long. In germline, CDR1 is MDHEN, CDR2 SYDVKM. The V gene lost 2 bases and the J gene lost 10 bases, with 11 bases spanning the gap.

V gene TRBV5-5 combines with J gene TRBJ1-1, with 10 positions matching TRBD1. Germline lookup yields CDR1 SGHKS and CDR2 YYEKEE (reference sequence). This CDR3 is built from 12 residues. The J segment lost 8 bases and the V segment lost 3 bases, leaving 1 base of the junction unmatched. CDR3: CASSWTGGEAFF. The CDR3 DNA reads as TGTGCCAGCAGCTGGACAGGGGGAGAAGCTTTCTTT.

This clone was seen once. J is TRBJ1-5 and V is TRBV28; D may be TRBD1 (5 bases). V gave up 6 bases and J gave up 7 bases, with 13 bases separating them. Germline V lookup: CDR1 MDHEN, CDR2 SYDVKM. The CDR3 has 13 residues. CDR3 DNA: TGTGCCAGCAGATATCGCTGGACACAGCCCCAGCATTTT. This gives the protein CASRYRWTQPQHF.

This chain links TRBV29-1 with TRBJ2-7, with D hard to call. This CDR3 has 12 amino acids. Trimming took off 5 bases at V and 1 base at J, with 9 bases between the two ends. CDR1 is SQVTM and CDR2 is ANQGSEA in the germline V gene. The DNA for the CDR3 is TGCAGCGTTCTATTCACTTCCTACGAGCAGTACTTC. Amino acid sequence: CSVLFTSYEQYF.

V usage is TRBV5-1 and J usage is TRBJ2-7, with 10 bases aligning to TRBD2. Germline V CDR1 and CDR2: SGHRS, YFSETQ. The junction had 5 bases not matched to a gene; V was cut back by 5 bases and J by 3 bases. This CDR3 is built from 14 residues. CDR3 residues: CASRWTSGNYEQYF. DNA for the CDR3: TGCGCCAGCAGGTGGACTAGCGGCAACTACGAGCAGTACTTC.

The chain employs TRBV19 and TRBJ2-4; 11 bases are shared with TRBD2. Looked up from germline, CDR1 is LNHDA and CDR2 is SQIVND (reference sequence). V was clipped by 4 bases and J by 3 bases; unmatched bases: 5. The CDR3 has 16 residues. CDR3 nucleotides: TGTGCCAGTAGTAATAGCGGGAGGGTAGGCAAAAACATTCAGTACTTC. The encoded protein is CASSNSGRVGKNIQYF.

V gene TRBV25-1 combines with J gene TRBJ2-2; D not resolved. In germline, CDR1 is MGHDK, CDR2 SYGVNS. The V and J ends lost 6 bases and 3 bases respectively, with 8 bases between them. This CDR3 contains 13 residues. CDR3 amino acids: CASSHTHTGELFF. The CDR3 DNA reads as TGTGCCAGCAGCCACACCCACACCGGGGAGCTGTTTTTT.

This chain uses TRBV19 with TRBJ2-7; 8 bases are shared with TRBD2. Per germline, CDR1 LNHDA and CDR2 SQIVND (reference sequence). The J segment lost 0 bases and the V segment lost 5 bases, leaving 6 bases of the junction unmatched. CDR3 length: 15 residues. The CDR3 loop reads CASSAGGGSSYEQYF. DNA for the CDR3: TGTGCCAGTAGTGCCGGGGGGGGTAGCTCCTACGAGCAGTACTTC.

V and J are TRBV2 and TRBJ2-2, with a weak D call TRBD2 (6 bases). V gave up 9 bases and J gave up 1 base, with 12 bases separating them. This CDR3 contains 14 residues. Germline V gene data show CDR1 as SNHLY and CDR2 as FYNNEI. The CDR3 here is CARTGTLNTGELFF. CDR3 bases: TGTGCCAGAACCGGGACTCTGAACACCGGGGAGCTGTTTTTT.